This T cell receptor (beta chain) was recovered during a study of tumor-infiltrating lymphocytes in primary liver carcinoma. Study in general: Surgical resection was the treatment these patients received for primary liver carcinoma. Whole-study results and caveats: A significantly higher top-250-clone fraction was recorded for tumors than for blood (p = 0.039).

This CDR3 has 14 amino acids. Alongside blood RNA obtained from unsorted whole blood, germline DNA was also extracted. The collection of four milliliters of peripheral blood preceded surgery. This clonotype showed up just once. Its antigen is undetermined. This may arise from a read error, as a much more abundant clone is one base away. Synthesis of TCR beta cDNA was carried out from 500 ng total RNA with a constant-region primer. Slightly modified ARM-PCR with three nested multiplex PCR rounds yielded TCR beta libraries. Researchers ran the first two PCR rounds for ten to eleven cycles each with TRBV1-TRBV30 forward primers and a C-beta reverse primer. TCRdb analysed the multiplex PCR reads with MiXCR anew, one entry per CDR3 protein. The repertoire holds just over 300,000 distinct CDR3 sequences, with 50% to 60% as singletons.

This chain links TRBV12-3 or TRBV12-4 with TRBJ1-3, with a possible D match to TRBD1 (5 bases). The source material was peripheral blood. The source of this sequence is a woman aged 25 to 39 with primary liver carcinoma and hepatitis B virus infection. DNA for the CDR3: TGTGCCACATTTCGGGGAGGGGAAGGAAACATCATATATTTT. As protein: CATFRGGEGNIIYF.